Each of the 28 T cell receptor beta chains below was sequenced from the same sample in a study of T cell responses to AZD1222 COVID-19 vaccine. The repertoire was sequenced with immunoSEQ multiplex PCR; TCRdb's copy has only in-frame clones and lacks some. The data show 150,000 or so clones, around 94% seen once. This material consisted of peripheral blood, taken 28 days after the second AZD1222 dose. These receptors all come from an adult who received the AZD1222 COVID-19 vaccine.

The chain combines TRBV13 with TRBJ1-2; 10 nucleotides agree with TRBD1. Looked up from germline, CDR1 is PRHDT and CDR2 is FYEKMQ (reference sequence). With 5 bases clipped from V and 5 bases from J, the junction kept 11 bases outside the gene matches. The CDR3 is 16 residues long. The CDR3 DNA is TGTGCCAGCAGCCCCGCCGGGGACAGGGGTTCTTATGGCTACACCTTC. This encodes CASSPAGDRGSYGYTF.

The J gene is TRBJ2-7, the V gene TRBV7-9; 9 nucleotides match TRBD2. J was trimmed by 3 bases and V by 1 base; bases with no gene match: 7. This CDR3 is 16 amino acids long. Looked up from germline, CDR1 is SEHNR and CDR2 is FQNEAQ (reference sequence). The CDR3 nucleotides are TGTGCCAGCAGCTTAGGGGTCAGGACTAGCGTCTACGAGCAGTACTTC. Its protein is CASSLGVRTSVYEQYF.

V and J are TRBV5-1 and TRBJ2-4; D gene ambiguous. The CDR3 is 13 amino acids. Germline V gene data show CDR1 as SGHRS and CDR2 as YFSETQ. V dropped 0 bases and J dropped 6 bases, with 7 bases sitting between them. The CDR3 DNA follows: TGCGCCAGCAGCTTGGAAGATGTAAACATTCAGTACTTC. Translated, it gives CASSLEDVNIQYF. The variable domain in full, with the rest retrieved from reference TRBV5-1 and TRBJ2-4, is KAGVTQTPRYLIKTRGQQVTLSCSPISGHRSVSWYQQTPGQGLQFLFEYFSETQRNKGNFPGRFSGRQFSNSRSEMNVSTLELGDSALYLCASSLEDVNIQYFGAGTRLSVL.

This chain joins TRBV9 and TRBJ2-2, with D possibly TRBD1 on 5 matching bases. In germline, CDR1 is SGDLS, CDR2 YYNGEE. V was clipped by 4 bases and J by 6 bases, with 16 bases between them. This CDR3 is 15 amino acids long. For the CDR3, the DNA is TGTGCCAGCAGCTCCCGACAGCTTGGAGCCGGGGAGCTGTTTTTT. This encodes CASSSRQLGAGELFF.

In its sample, this clone was seen once. The V gene is TRBV15, the J gene TRBJ2-5; D gene ambiguous. CDR3 length equals 13 residues. Germline loops: CDR1 LNHNV, CDR2 YYDKDF (reference sequence). V was trimmed by 5 bases and J by 1 base, leaving 8 bases between them. CDR3 nucleotides: TGTGCCACCAGCCTCCAGGCCCAAGAGACCCAGTACTTC. Its translation is CATSLQAQETQYF.

This clone was counted a single time. The chain has TRBV2 and TRBJ2-1; D is unresolved. Per the germline V gene, CDR1 is SNHLY and CDR2 is FYNNEI. CDR3 length equals 14 residues. V was clipped by 8 bases and J by 0 bases, with 11 bases between them. The CDR3 DNA follows: TGTGCCAGCGATTACACGAGCTCCTACAATGAGCAGTTCTTC. Encoded protein: CASDYTSSYNEQFF.

V gene TRBV15 combines with J gene TRBJ1-2; possibly TRBD1 for D (5 bases). This CDR3 contains 18 residues. Germline loops: CDR1 LNHNV, CDR2 YYDKDF (reference sequence). The V gene lost 0 bases and the J gene lost 0 bases, with 17 bases spanning the gap. The DNA of the CDR3 is TGTGCCACCAGCAGAGATCAAACGGGACCTAAATCTAACTATGGCTACACCTTC. Amino acid sequence: CATSRDQTGPKSNYGYTF.

This chain uses TRBV4-2 with TRBJ2-1, with 8 bases aligning to TRBD2. The V gene end was trimmed by 5 bases and the J gene end by 0 bases; junction bases not matched to a gene: 3. CDR1 LGHNA and CDR2 YNFKEQ come from the germline V gene. The CDR3 runs 15 residues. This CDR3 reads CASSFSGVSYNEQFF. CDR3 sequence (DNA): TGTGCCAGCAGCTTTAGCGGGGTCTCCTACAATGAGCAGTTCTTC.

The rearrangement joins TRBV25-1 to TRBJ2-5; D uncertain. This CDR3 is 11 amino acids long. Trimming took off 7 bases at V and 7 bases at J, with 10 bases between the two ends. Germline CDR1 reads MGHDK; CDR2 reads SYGVNS. CDR3 loop: CASTQIGTQYF. The DNA for the CDR3 is TGTGCCAGCACCCAGATCGGGACCCAGTACTTC.

The table lists this clone with a count of one. This chain joins TRBV11-1 and TRBJ1-2, with TRBD1 as a possible D gene (6 bases). This CDR3 is built from 15 residues. With 3 bases removed from V and 4 bases from J, the gap between germline ends came to 15 bases. CDR1 is SGHAT and CDR2 is FQDESV in the germline V gene (reference sequence). The CDR3 is CASSFAGTSTYGYTF. The CDR3 DNA reads TGTGCCAGCAGCTTCGCCGGGACATCGACCTATGGCTACACCTTC. Based on the CDR3 plus reference TRBV11-1 and TRBJ1-2, the full variable domain is EAEVAQSPRYKITEKSQAVAFWCDPISGHATLYWYRQILGQGPELLVQFQDESVVDDSQLPKDRFSAERLKGVDSTLKIQPAELGDSAMYLCASSFAGTSTYGYTFGSGTRLTVV.

The chain couples TRBV28 to TRBJ2-7, with D uncertain. V lost 3 bases, J lost 6 bases, and 9 bases lay in between. The V gene's germline CDR1 is MDHEN and CDR2 SYDVKM. The CDR3 runs 12 residues. Here the CDR3 reads CASSFEESEQYF. CDR3 DNA: TGTGCCAGCAGTTTTGAGGAGTCCGAGCAGTACTTC.

The chain carries TRBV2 and TRBJ1-4; D remains ambiguous. CDR3 length: 20 residues. Trimming left V 0 bases short and J 3 bases short, with 23 bases between. Germline CDR1 reads SNHLY; CDR2 reads FYNNEI. The CDR3 nucleotides read TGTGCCAGCAGTGAAGCGCTAGTGTCGACAACCAAGGGTGCTAATGAAAAACTGTTTTTT. Its protein is CASSEALVSTTKGANEKLFF.

The chain employs TRBV19 and TRBJ1-2; 10 bases agree with TRBD1. The CDR3 has 16 amino acids. CDR1 and CDR2 from the germline V gene are LNHDA and SQIVND (reference sequence). Unmatched junction bases numbered 8, after V lost 5 bases and J lost 2 bases. The DNA for the CDR3 is TGTGCCAGTAGTCCGCAGGGACAGGGGTCAAACTATGGCTACACCTTC. It yields the protein CASSPQGQGSNYGYTF.

This chain uses TRBV5-1 with TRBJ1-2; 12 nucleotides match TRBD1. This CDR3 has 13 amino acids. In germline, CDR1 is SGHRS, CDR2 YFSETQ. Trimming cost V 5 bases and J 14 bases; bases outside gene matches: 10. CDR3 in amino acids: CASRPSGQGARTF. CDR3 in DNA: TGCGCCAGCAGGCCTTCGGGACAGGGGGCTCGTACCTTC.

The V call is TRBV29-1, the J call TRBJ2-5; TRBD2 is a possible D gene (6 bases). From germline, CDR1 is SQVTM and CDR2 ANQGSEA. Trimming cost V 7 bases and J 1 base, with 10 bases left between them. The CDR3 totals 12 residues. The CDR3 region has the DNA TGCAGCGACCAGACTAGCCAAGAGACCCAGTACTTC. Its protein product is CSDQTSQETQYF.

The rearrangement uses TRBV18 and TRBJ2-6; TRBD1 might be the D (6 bases). Germline V CDR1 and CDR2: KGHSH, LQKENI. Trimming removed 5 bases from V and 0 bases from J, with 8 bases in between. There are 15 residues in the CDR3. The CDR3 nucleotides are TGTGCCAGCTCAGGACAGAACTCTGGGGCCAACGTCCTGACTTTC. It is translated as CASSGQNSGANVLTF.

This clone was counted once. This chain joins TRBV2 and TRBJ1-5; D is perhaps TRBD1 (6 bases). Trimming took 1 base from V and 10 from J, leaving 17 bases between them. This CDR3 comprises 15 residues. Germline CDR1 reads SNHLY; CDR2 reads FYNNEI. CDR3 sequence: CASSEGDILATPQHF. Written as DNA, the CDR3 is TGTGCCAGCAGTGAAGGGGACATTCTAGCAACACCCCAGCATTTT.

The chain uses TRBV4-2 and TRBJ2-1, with D possibly matching TRBD2 (6 bases). Per germline, CDR1 LGHNA and CDR2 YNFKEQ. Trimming removed 2 bases at V and 9 bases at J, with 23 bases between. The CDR3 spans 17 residues. In DNA, the CDR3 is TGTGCCAGCAGCCAATTCACCGGGACTGGGGGTGGAAGTGAGCAGTTCTTC. Its protein is CASSQFTGTGGGSEQFF.

The genes are TRBV7-9 and TRBJ2-1; 7 nucleotides agree with TRBD2. V lost 4 bases to trimming and J lost 6 bases; unmatched junction nucleotides: 12. The CDR3 contains 16 residues. Germline V lookup: CDR1 SEHNR, CDR2 FQNEAQ (reference sequence). The CDR3 loop is CASSSRSGEGSNEQFF. The DNA for the CDR3 is TGTGCCAGCAGCTCCCGTTCGGGGGAGGGAAGCAATGAGCAGTTCTTC.

In its sample, this clone was seen once. CDR3 residues: CASSEQTGGYETQYF. For the CDR3, the DNA is TGTGCCAGCAGTGAACAGACAGGGGGCTATGAGACCCAGTACTTC. This sequence joins TRBV27 and TRBJ2-5; 10 positions agree with TRBD1. CDR3 size: 15 residues. Looked up from germline, CDR1 is MNHEY and CDR2 is SMNVEV (reference sequence). Trimming at V came to 5 bases and at J to 5 bases, leaving 8 bases not matched to a gene.

The rearrangement joins TRBV3-1 (or the pseudogene TRBV3-2) to TRBJ2-7; D assignment may be TRBD1 or TRBD2 (6 bases each). With 4 bases removed from V and 5 bases from J, the gap between germline ends came to 18 bases. The CDR3 has 15 amino acids. Germline V lookup: CDR1 LGHDT, CDR2 YNNKEL (reference sequence). The CDR3 loop reads CASSLLRGPSNEQYF. The CDR3 DNA is TGTGCCAGCAGCCTTCTCCGGGGGCCGAGTAACGAGCAGTACTTC.

This clone appeared a single time. CDR3 sequence (DNA): TGTGCCAGCAGCTTAGGATTTCGGACTCGCTCCTACAATGAGCAGTTCTTC. Its translation: CASSLGFRTRSYNEQFF. The chain links TRBV7-2 to TRBJ2-1, with a weak D call TRBD2 (5 bases). This CDR3 contains 17 residues. The V and J ends lost 1 base and 0 bases respectively, with 13 bases between them. Germline V gene sequence: CDR1 SGHTA, CDR2 FQGNSA.

The sample holds one count of this clone. The rearrangement joins TRBV28 to TRBJ2-5; D is unresolved. This CDR3 is 10 amino acids long. V lost 5 bases and J 5 bases, leaving 3 bases between the germline ends. Germline CDR1 reads MDHEN; CDR2 reads SYDVKM. DNA of the CDR3: TGTGCCAGCAGTGGGGAGACCCAGTACTTC. It specifies CASSGETQYF.

The J gene is TRBJ2-3, the V gene TRBV6-2 or TRBV6-3, with 7 nucleotides matching TRBD2. The length of the CDR3 is 14 residues. Trimming cost V 4 bases and J 7 bases; bases outside gene matches: 8. Germline V lookup: CDR1 MNHEY, CDR2 SVGEGT. CDR3 in amino acids: CASSSGGSGNTQYF. As DNA, the CDR3 is TGTGCCAGCAGTTCGGGCGGGAGTGGAAATACGCAGTATTTT.

The chain is built from TRBV6-5 and TRBJ1-1, with D perhaps matching TRBD1 (5 bases). The CDR3 has 14 residues. Trimming left V 5 bases short and J 2 bases short, with 12 bases between. Germline V gene data show CDR1 as MNHEY and CDR2 as SVGAGI. CDR3 bases: TGTGCCAGCAGTCGGGACCATACTAACACTGAAGCTTTCTTT. The encoded protein is CASSRDHTNTEAFF.

The genes are TRBV2 and TRBJ1-5; 7 nucleotides line up with TRBD1. Germline V lookup: CDR1 SNHLY, CDR2 FYNNEI. This CDR3 is built from 15 residues. The J segment lost 4 bases and the V segment lost 1 base, leaving 4 bases of the junction unmatched. This CDR3 reads CASSEEQGMNQPQHF. The CDR3 DNA sequence: TGTGCCAGCAGTGAAGAACAGGGGATGAATCAGCCCCAGCATTTT.

The chain is built from TRBV6-5 and TRBJ2-1; D gene uncertain. The ends were cut back, 5 bases at V and 4 bases at J, with 15 bases in the middle. The CDR3 totals 15 residues. Germline-derived CDR1 and CDR2 are MNHEY and SVGAGI. Here the CDR3 DNA reads TGTGCCAGCAGTACCGAGTCCACTGCGTACAATGAGCAGTTCTTC. Its translation: CASSTESTAYNEQFF.

Turning to this clone: One junction end disagrees with the germline gene, perhaps due to a read error. The J gene is TRBJ1-2, the V gene TRBV20-1, with unresolved D. Germline CDR1 reads DFQATT; CDR2 reads SNEGSKA (reference sequence). The CDR3 sequence is 13 residues long. The CDR3 nucleotides read TGCAGTGCTAGTTTGGCGGTGGGCTATAGCTACACCTTC. It specifies CSASLAVGYSYTF.